Sequencing of this TCR beta chain was carried out in a study of cytomegalovirus exposure and HLA in healthy donors (dated by TCRdb to 2016 to 2017). The study in broad terms: According to an earlier analysis of 550 to 700 of the donors, some 180 million T cells yielded 100 million or so unique TCR beta sequences and approximately 300 Gb of sequence data. The study used immunosequencing to profile the T cell repertoires of under 700 subjects and linked those repertoires to cytomegalovirus serostatus. Genome-wide SNP genotypes for about 60% of the 666 donors were used in a later genetic analysis, which treated that subset as a discovery cohort. In addition to the first cohort of 650 to 750 subjects, a separate validation cohort of approximately 120 different subjects was used. Donor age, sex, ethnicity and CMV serostatus were compiled alongside the repertoire data. To predict cytomegalovirus infection status, the study combined high-throughput TCR immunosequencing, statistical association of individual TCRs with disease status, and machine learning. About five DR-DQ haplotypes were handled as single units for association and clustering, since linkage in the cohort was strong. The study aimed to test whether cataloging public T cell receptors could reveal signatures of past pathogen exposure. Among 300 to 450 genotyped donors of the cohort, an average of approximately 250,000 unique TCR beta nucleotide sequences were sequenced per donor, 15% to 20% of them non-productive. Typing coverage varied by locus: about 620-640 donors for A, B, C, DRB1 and DQB1; under 550 for DQA1; about 570 for DPA1; around 450 for DPB1. An early release covering more than 500 HLA-typed donors comprised roughly 300 gigabases of sequencing data and 65 million to 100 million unique TCR sequences. An earlier analysis of several hundred of the donors applied high-throughput TCR beta sequencing to assess whether each TCR beta V gene segment acted as functional or pseudogenic. HLA typing included class I and class II loci at four-digit resolution. Of the roughly 420 genotyped donors, roughly 80% were placed in the genetic ancestry cluster associated with self-reported Caucasian donors. To study patterns of TCR occurrence, a later analysis re-analyzed previously published TCR beta repertoires from around 670 donors and added high-resolution HLA genotyping. Every repertoire in the discovery cohort had been generated on one and the same sequencing platform. In the later analysis, no new phenotypic data were used to find candidate immune exposures; instead, reliance was placed on TCR beta sequences and their occurrence across donors. What the research found in general, with its limitations: Most TCR sequences were seen in very few donors, while some public TCRs were found in many individuals. A further reported finding was that TCR beta sequences accurately predicted the HLA-A and HLA-B alleles for most subjects in the first cohort. A later genetic analysis associated a missense DCLRE1C variant with V-gene and J-gene trimming of TCR beta chains, and an independent cohort replicated the association. The cohort was sequenced for TCR beta chains only, and without alpha or paired-chain data the features that could be detected were limited. Because the 87-base-pair reads could not distinguish some IMGT-functional V segments, including TRBV6-2 and TRBV6-3, those segments were excluded. Because counts were too low, roughly 17 rarely observed V segments, including chromosome 9 orphons, were left out of the earlier analysis of a few hundred of the donors. A later analysis found that most CMV-associated TCR beta chains appeared HLA-restricted, with HLA associations seemingly driven largely by CMV exposure. The authors suggested that the approach could potentially be generalized to other disease states and immunological phenotypes. A cluster of highly shared sequence variants was judged likely to be a technical artifact of the sequencing pipeline. Several of the top co-occurrence clusters appeared to be linked to parvovirus B19, influenza, CMV and Epstein-Barr virus, according to a later analysis. The only immune exposure information available for the cohort was CMV serostatus. Linkage disequilibrium might explain the correlated functional status among segregating V segments, but an unknown experimental factor could not be excluded. A total of fewer than 200 TCR beta chains were listed by the study as associated with cytomegalovirus. Because HLA typing was missing for some donors at each locus, association tests included only the typed subset. Three of the identified cytomegalovirus-associated TCR beta chains were confirmed in vitro to be specific for cytomegalovirus antigens. Cytomegalovirus status was reported to be diagnosed by the classifier with high specificity and sensitivity in both the original and validation cohorts. The presence/absence analyses assumed that sequencing depth was roughly uniform across donors, and that assumption may not be true. Broadly in line with IMGT annotations, most TCR beta V segments showed up in productive rearrangements about 90% or about 30% of the time in an earlier analysis of several hundred of the donors. According to a later analysis, TCR association rates differed among HLA loci, with DRB1 alleles showing the most associated TCRs and HLA-C alleles showing the fewest. When HLA alleles, especially DR and DQ, strongly co-occurred, attributing TCR associations to individual alleles was difficult. Specific HLA alleles were associated with about 17,000 TCR beta sequences at a false discovery rate of 0.05 in a later analysis. In a later genetic analysis, fewer N-insertions in productive TCRs were reported among donors in an Asian-associated ancestry cluster than the approximately 630-donor mean. A later analysis found that HLA-associated TCR beta chains were more clonally expanded and had lower generation probabilities than equally common non-associated chains.

CDR3 length: 14 amino acids, cysteine to phenylalanine. Solely the CDR3 DNA is kept, with 42 bases framed from the first base. For this chain, trimming is 9 bases at the V end and 9 bases at the J end, and the number of junction bases without a gene match is 6. From the germline V gene, CDR1 is MDHEN and CDR2 is SYDVKM. Preparation of the library involved the immunoSEQ multiplex PCR assay. For the multiplex PCR, a mixture combining 60 forward primers for TCR Vbeta segments and 13 reverse primers for TCR Jbeta segments was used. Amplification of the CDR3 region of rearranged TCR beta genes was performed with a multiplex PCR assay on genomic DNA. Amplified TCR beta libraries were sequenced as 87-base-pair reads on the Illumina HiSeq System. In the paper's pipeline: A later analysis tallied tens of millions of unique TCR beta chains across the roughly 610 repertoires, and around 9.9 million of those chains were shared by two or more donors. To remove PCR and sequencing errors, raw reads were error-corrected and collapsed into unique sequences using a nearest-neighbor algorithm that merged closely related sequences. V, D and J gene segments were assigned by aligning CDR3 sequences to IMGT reference sequences. Each retained sequence needed at least a six-nucleotide match to both a V gene segment and a J gene segment. A rearrangement counted as productive if the CDR3 had no stop codons and remained in frame with V and J, and every other rearrangement counted as non-productive. CDR3 was defined according to IMGT convention as the region running from the second conserved V-encoded cysteine to the conserved J-encoded phenylalanine. In an earlier analysis of roughly 580 of the donors, sequences lacking an unambiguous match to a single V gene segment were excluded. An earlier analysis of 550 to 650 of the donors classified V segments as functional when productive rearrangements were above 56.7% and as segregating when the standard deviation between donors was above 5%. A statistical classification framework was built for diagnosing cytomegalovirus status from the catalog of TCR beta chain sequences. A later analysis assigned V and J genes by comparing TCR nucleotide sequences with IMGT/GENE-DB human TR gene sequences. In a later analysis, CDR3 sequences and most-parsimonious VDJ recombination scenarios were assigned using the TCRdist pipeline. In a later analysis, each TCR beta chain was defined by its CDR3 amino acid sequence together with its V-gene family, and reads lacking a unique V-gene family were excluded. A later analysis removed 500 to 650 highly shared, low-generation-probability nucleotide sequences to deal with suspected cross-contamination and a sequencing artifact. For each public chain, a later analysis derived a clonal expansion index from normalized ranks of inferred template counts within each repertoire. A later analysis computed generation probabilities with a VDJ recombination model fitted to out-of-frame rearrangements, and checked the results against IGoR. A later analysis scored TCR-TCR, TCR-HLA and TCR-CMV co-occurrence with hypergeometric tests, applying a repertoire-size bias correction to TCR pairs. A later analysis estimated false discovery rates by permuting HLA or CMV assignments 20 times. In a later analysis, co-occurring TCRs were grouped using DBSCAN, and TCRdist sequence similarity was added for clustering within HLA-allele-positive subsets. Repertoires with fewer than 30,000 or more than 120,000 public chains were left out of co-occurrence clustering, as were a handful of repertoires with anomalous nucleotide sharing. TCRdb's version of the immuneACCESS table is confined to in-frame rearrangements and falls short of the full clone set. An unresolved V gene accounts for under half of the shortfall where checked; the remainder is of unknown origin. That table gives V, J and clone size, and the DNA gave D and trimming. Across this sample there are approximately 100,000 clones, with 70% to 85% seen only once. Approximately 11% of the sample is in the top ten clones.

This clone was counted only a few times. The specificity of this receptor is unknown. No base qualities exist here, and no much larger clone lies one base off it. The cohort was made up of under 800 healthy bone marrow donors. At the time of sampling, every cohort member was nominally healthy, though immune exposures that went unrecorded were likely present. The donor was CMV seropositive and was included in the group of 250 to 300 seropositive cohort members. A peripheral blood sample was collected from each donor, and TCR beta sequencing was performed on peripheral blood mononuclear cells. Genomic DNA was extracted from the blood cell samples with the Qiagen DNeasy Blood Extraction Kit.

Material: PBMCs. The source is a man between 40 and 49 years old in good health and CMV-seropositive. The sequence joins TRBV28 to TRBJ1-6, with 12 central nucleotides matching TRBD1. For the CDR3, the sequence is CASQPGQGASPLHF. Here is the DNA: TGTGCCAGTCAGCCGGGACAGGGGGCTTCACCCCTCCACTTT.